These 22 T cell receptor beta chains came from one sample sequenced in a study of T-cell memory formation after mild COVID-19. Each CDR3 protein gets one entry after TCRdb re-called the 5' RACE reads with MiXCR. The sample includes about 400,000 distinct CDR3 sequences, under 25% seen only once; the top ten take around 13%. Sequencing used PBMCs or a T cell subset sorted from them (not recorded which). Receptor source: an adult woman who had mild COVID-19 (a few samples of this study predate the infection). Cell type and time point are not known.

The rearrangement joins TRBV28 to TRBJ2-5; TRBD1 aligns across 8 bases. This CDR3 has 16 residues. CDR1 MDHEN and CDR2 SYDVKM come from the germline V gene. Trimming took 5 bases from V and 2 from J; bases not matched to a gene: 10. CDR3 coding DNA: TGTGCCAGCAGTCGCGGATGGACAGGGCAACAAGAGACCCAGTACTTC. Translation gives CASSRGWTGQQETQYF.

This chain's CDR3 is CAWTGLGDSPLHF. In nucleotides, the CDR3 is TGTGCCTGGACGGGACTAGGTGATTCACCCCTCCACTTT. The V call is TRBV30, the J call TRBJ1-6, with D possibly being TRBD1 (5 bases). V lost 4 bases to trimming and J lost 8 bases, with 12 bases between them. The CDR3 extends over 13 amino acids. CDR1 and CDR2 from the germline V gene are GTSNPN and SVGIG (reference sequence).

This clonotype was seen a few times. CDR3 DNA: TGTGCCAGTAGTGACCTACGACGGACCTACGAGCAGTACTTC. Its translation is CASSDLRRTYEQYF. The chain couples TRBV19 to TRBJ2-7, with no clear D. V shed 5 bases and J shed 2 bases, with 13 bases lying between them. The CDR3 is 14 amino acids. Germline lookup yields CDR1 LNHDA and CDR2 SQIVND (reference sequence).

The genes are TRBV7-2 and TRBJ2-5; the D gene is possibly TRBD1 (5 bases). Germline loops: CDR1 SGHTA, CDR2 FQGNSA. V lost 5 bases, J lost 9 bases, and 13 bases lay in between. The CDR3 length is 12 residues. The CDR3 loop is CASSPDWTSQYF. The DNA of the CDR3 is TGTGCCAGCAGCCCCGACTGGACATCCCAGTACTTC.

The chain is built from TRBV20-1 and TRBJ1-1; perhaps TRBD1 as D (6 bases). V was trimmed by 3 bases and J by 0 bases, leaving 20 bases between them. The germline V gene encodes CDR1 DFQATT and CDR2 SNEGSKA (reference sequence). The CDR3 runs to 17 residues. The CDR3 DNA sequence: TGCAGTGCTAGTAGGGGGGGGGCGATGAGGATGAACACTGAAGCTTTCTTT. It codes for CSASRGGAMRMNTEAFF.

This clonotype has just one count. This sequence joins TRBV28 and TRBJ1-1; 10 bases are shared with TRBD1. The CDR3 consists of 15 residues. V was clipped by 5 bases and J by 3 bases; unmatched bases: 6. Germline CDR1 and CDR2: MDHEN and SYDVKM. CDR3 region: CASSGAGTGDTEAFF. The CDR3 nucleotides are TGTGCCAGCAGTGGGGCGGGGACAGGGGACACTGAAGCTTTCTTT.

This clonotype was counted only a few times. The chain joins TRBV24-1 to TRBJ2-2, with D tentatively TRBD2 (6 bases). Germline CDR1 reads KGHDR; CDR2 reads SFDVKD. The CDR3 is made up of 16 amino acids. With 6 bases removed from V and 2 bases from J, the gap between germline ends came to 15 bases. Here the CDR3 DNA reads TGTGCCACCAGTCCGGGCCGGAGGGAAAACACCGGGGAGCTGTTTTTT. It is translated as CATSPGRRENTGELFF.

J is TRBJ1-1 and V is TRBV18; D gene ambiguous. This CDR3 comprises 13 residues. V was clipped by 2 bases and J by 5 bases, with 9 bases between them. Germline CDR1 is KGHSH and CDR2 is LQKENI. CDR3 DNA: TGTGCCAGCTCACCAGGGGAGGGAACTGAAGCTTTCTTT. This encodes CASSPGEGTEAFF.

The V call is TRBV5-1, the J call TRBJ1-5; 8 bases fit TRBD1. The ends lost 4 bases at V and 9 bases at J; junction bases unmatched: 12. Per the germline V gene, CDR1 is SGHRS and CDR2 is YFSETQ. The CDR3 sequence is 15 residues long. CDR3 DNA: TGCGCCAGCAGCCCCATGACAGGGGTGTATAGGCCCCAGCATTTT. Translating it yields CASSPMTGVYRPQHF.

The J gene is TRBJ2-4, the V gene TRBV6-5; 8 nucleotides match TRBD2. Germline-derived CDR1 and CDR2 are MNHEY and SVGAGI. The junction had 6 bases not matched to a gene; V was cut back by 4 bases and J by 1 base. The CDR3 spans 16 residues. CDR3 sequence: CASSLSLAGAKNIQYF. As DNA, the CDR3 is TGTGCCAGCAGTTTGAGCCTAGCGGGTGCCAAAAACATTCAGTACTTC.

The J gene is TRBJ2-1, the V gene TRBV5-8; D is possibly TRBD1 or TRBD2 (5 bases each). Between the trimmed V and J ends, which lost 6 bases and 6 bases, there was a span of 13 bases. Germline CDR1 is SGHTS and CDR2 is YDEGEE. This CDR3 has 13 residues. CDR3 sequence: CASTRRDLNEQFF. As DNA, the CDR3 is TGTGCCAGCACCCGCCGGGACCTCAATGAGCAGTTCTTC.

This clonotype was detected a few times. The chain recombines TRBV6-5 with TRBJ1-1; D perhaps matches TRBD1 (5 bases). The V end lost 5 bases, the J end lost 3 bases, and 13 bases lay between the germline ends. The germline gives CDR1 MNHEY, CDR2 SVGAGI. The CDR3 extends over 14 amino acids. This chain's CDR3 is CASSRDLVDTEAFF. Written as DNA, the CDR3 is TGTGCCAGCAGTCGGGACTTGGTGGACACTGAAGCTTTCTTT.

This clonotype was detected once. The rearrangement links TRBV7-2 to TRBJ1-2; weak D call: TRBD1 (6 bases). The CDR3 is made up of 17 amino acids. Trimming shortened V by 1 base and J by 2 bases, and 17 bases separated the two germline ends. Per the germline V gene, CDR1 is SGHTA and CDR2 is FQGNSA. The CDR3, as DNA: TGTGCCAGCAGCTTAGATCCCTCGAGACAGGCCAACTATGGCTACACCTTC. It is translated as CASSLDPSRQANYGYTF.

This clonotype was counted between two and nine times. J is TRBJ2-1 and V is TRBV7-2; 8 bases map to TRBD1. This CDR3 comprises 15 residues. The V gene's germline CDR1 is SGHTA and CDR2 FQGNSA. With 7 bases clipped from V and 7 bases from J, the junction kept 12 bases outside the gene matches. The CDR3, as DNA: TGTGCCAGCAACCCAGGGGGCTCGGTTTGGAATGAGCAGTTCTTC. Its protein is CASNPGGSVWNEQFF.

A few counts support this clonotype. The V call is TRBV7-3, the J call TRBJ2-1; no firm D call. Trimming removed 6 bases at V and 7 bases at J, with 10 bases between. This CDR3 contains 12 residues. Germline assignment: CDR1 SGHTA and CDR2 FQGTGA. CDR3 nucleotide sequence: TGTGCCAGCAGTCCGGGTAGAAATGAGCAGTTCTTC. This sequence encodes CASSPGRNEQFF. Together with reference TRBV7-3 and TRBJ2-1, the CDR3 gives the full variable domain: GAGVSQTPSNKVTEKGKYVELRCDPISGHTALYWYRQSLGQGPEFLIYFQGTGAADDSGLPNDRFFAVRPEGSVSTLKIQRTERGDSAVYLCASSPGRNEQFFGPGTRLTVL.

This clonotype turned up a few times. The chain joins TRBV7-6 to TRBJ2-3; no reliable D call. Trimming took 3 bases from V and 6 from J, leaving 10 bases between them. This CDR3 is 13 amino acids long. Germline CDR1 and CDR2: SGHVS and FNYEAQ. The CDR3 region is CASSLQEVDTQYF. In DNA, the CDR3 is TGTGCCAGCAGCTTGCAAGAGGTGGATACGCAGTATTTT.

The CDR3 is CASSASGQGYYEQYF. The CDR3 DNA reads TGTGCCAGCAGCGCCTCGGGACAGGGTTACTACGAGCAGTACTTC. The V and J genes are TRBV7-9 and TRBJ2-7; the match to TRBD1 covers 9 bases. The V gene's germline CDR1 is SEHNR and CDR2 FQNEAQ (reference sequence). The CDR3 covers 15 residues. V lost 5 bases and J lost 3; bases outside the gene matches: 8.

A few counts support this clonotype. The chain links TRBV9 to TRBJ2-1, with TRBD2 matching over 9 bases. Germline CDR1 is SGDLS and CDR2 is YYNGEE. The CDR3 totals 17 residues. Trimming cost V 3 bases and J 5 bases; bases outside gene matches: 12. DNA of the CDR3: TGTGCCAGCAGCGCTTCCCTTAGCGGGAGCCTCGACAATGAGCAGTTCTTC. Translated, it gives CASSASLSGSLDNEQFF.

This clonotype was recorded a few times. This chain uses TRBV6-5 with TRBJ1-5; 9 nucleotides line up with TRBD1. Germline V gene sequence: CDR1 MNHEY, CDR2 SVGAGI. This CDR3 region has 15 residues. The V segment lost 6 bases and the J segment 3 bases; nucleotides outside the gene matches: 6. The CDR3 region is CASSTDRGFNQPQHF. The CDR3 DNA is TGTGCCAGCAGCACGGACAGGGGATTCAATCAGCCCCAGCATTTT.

J is TRBJ1-4 and V is TRBV7-2; D is uncertain. Germline V gene data show CDR1 as SGHTA and CDR2 as FQGNSA. The CDR3 extends over 14 amino acids. Trimming removed 8 bases from V and 4 bases from J, with 14 bases in between. CDR3 region: CASGEGRINEKLFF. Written as DNA, the CDR3 is TGTGCCAGCGGGGAAGGACGGATTAATGAAAAACTGTTTTTT.

This clonotype has just a few counts. The chain links TRBV29-1 to TRBJ1-1; unclear D gene. The CDR3 totals 11 residues. Trimming cost V 4 bases and J 0 bases, with 3 bases left between them. Per the germline V gene, CDR1 is SQVTM and CDR2 is ANQGSEA. The CDR3: CSVGVNTEAFF. CDR3 nucleotide sequence: TGCAGCGTTGGAGTGAACACTGAAGCTTTCTTT. The full variable domain, completed using reference TRBV29-1 and TRBJ1-1, is SAVISQKPSRDICQRGTSLTIQCQVDSQVTMMFWYRQQPGQSLTLIATANQGSEATYESGFVIDKFPISRPNLTFSTLTVSNMSPEDSSIYLCSVGVNTEAFFGQGTRLTVV.

The J gene is TRBJ2-2, the V gene TRBV5-6; D remains unclear. The V and J ends lost 2 bases and 3 bases respectively, with 8 bases between them. Germline V lookup: CDR1 SGHDT, CDR2 YYEEEE. The CDR3 spans 14 residues. The CDR3 loop reads CASSFGVDTGELFF. In DNA, the CDR3 is TGTGCCAGCAGCTTTGGGGTGGACACCGGGGAGCTGTTTTTT. The full variable domain, in which reference TRBV5-6 and TRBJ2-2 provide the parts outside the CDR3, is DAGVTQSPTHLIKTRGQQVTLRCSPKSGHDTVSWYQQALGQGPQFIFQYYEEEERQRGNFPDRFSGHQFPNYSSELNVNALLLGDSALYLCASSFGVDTGELFFGEGSRLTVL.